These T cell receptor beta chains were read from a single sample in a study of blood T cell repertoires in COVID-19. The assay was immunoSEQ multiplex PCR, and TCRdb's table has in-frame clones only and misses some. The table includes fewer than 200,000 clones, roughly 89% detected once. Material for sequencing was peripheral blood. These TCRs come from a woman under 30 who had recovered from COVID-19. The CDR3 runs from the conserved cysteine through the conserved F or W. A D gene is named only where the DNA matches it firmly.

J gene,D gene,V gene,CDR3 protein,CDR3 DNA
TRBJ2-3,TRBD2,TRBV9,CASSEPGGGGRTDTQYF,TGTGCCAGCAGCGAGCCGGGCGGGGGGGGGCGCACAGATACGCAGTATTTT
TRBJ2-1,-,TRBV2,CASSEEGRELNEQFF,TGTGCCAGCAGTGAAGAGGGGCGAGAGCTCAATGAGCAGTTCTTC
TRBJ2-7,TRBD1,TRBV27,CASSPDRGSSYEQYF,TGTGCCAGCAGCCCAGACAGGGGGAGCTCCTACGAGCAGTACTTC
TRBJ2-5,TRBD2,TRBV2,CASSPRTSGQETQYF,TGTGCCAGCAGTCCCCGGACTAGCGGGCAAGAGACCCAGTACTTC
TRBJ1-1,-,TRBV6-1,CASSEVRGEAFF,TGTGCCAGCAGTGAAGTTCGGGGTGAAGCTTTCTTT
TRBJ2-1,-,TRBV19,CASSIGGRNNEQFF,TGTGCCAGTAGTATAGGGGGCCGGAACAATGAGCAGTTCTTC
TRBJ2-2,TRBD1,TRBV5-1,CASSLGGQLNTGELFF,TGCGCCAGCAGCTTGGGGGGACAGCTGAACACCGGGGAGCTGTTTTTT
TRBJ2-3,-,TRBV27,CASSLAGHTDTQYF,TGTGCCAGCAGTTTAGCGGGCCACACAGATACGCAGTATTTT
TRBJ2-2,-,TRBV29-1,CSVRPGHTNTGELFF,TGCAGCGTTCGACCTGGACACACGAACACCGGGGAGCTGTTTTTT
TRBJ2-2,-,TRBV20-1,CSPTNTGELFF,TGCAGCCCTACTAACACCGGGGAGCTGTTTTTT